Listed here are 28 T cell receptor beta chains from one sample, sequenced in a study of cytomegalovirus exposure and HLA in healthy donors. Using immunoSEQ multiplex PCR, the repertoire was profiled, and TCRdb retains in-frame clones only, with some absent. Of hundreds of thousands of clones detected, roughly 89% appear once; the ten largest clones hold 0.83%. The sample was PBMCs. The receptors shown here come from a woman aged 18-29 years in good health and CMV-seronegative.

V and J are TRBV29-1 and TRBJ1-1; D is ambiguous. The CDR3 totals 15 residues. The ends were cut back, 3 bases at V and 1 base at J, with 15 bases in the middle. The germline gives CDR1 SQVTM, CDR2 ANQGSEA. CDR3 nucleotide sequence: TGCAGCGTTGATAGCCCCCTTAAAGGGAACACTGAAGCTTTCTTT. As protein: CSVDSPLKGNTEAFF.

The V call is TRBV2, the J call TRBJ2-3; tentative D call: TRBD2 (6 bases). CDR1 and CDR2 from the germline V gene are SNHLY and FYNNEI. The CDR3 runs 16 residues. V dropped 6 bases and J dropped 2 bases, with 18 bases sitting between them. Here the CDR3 reads CASRITGLGITDTQYF. The CDR3 nucleotides read TGTGCCAGCAGGATAACGGGACTGGGGATCACAGATACGCAGTATTTT. The whole variable domain, remainder taken from reference TRBV2 and TRBJ2-3, is EPEVTQTPSHQVTQMGQEVILRCVPISNHLYFYWYRQILGQKVEFLVSFYNNEISEKSEIFDDQFSVERPDGSNFTLKIRSTKLEDSAMYFCASRITGLGITDTQYFGPGTRLTVL.

The chain carries TRBV6-1 and TRBJ2-5; 7 nucleotides line up with TRBD1. Germline values: CDR1 MNHNS, CDR2 SASEGT. The CDR3 is 15 amino acids. V trimming: 5 bases; J trimming: 2 bases; junction bases outside the gene matches: 8. CDR3 sequence reads: CASSNRGVGQETQYF. For the CDR3, the DNA is TGTGCCAGCAGTAACAGGGGAGTTGGGCAAGAGACCCAGTACTTC.

This chain joins TRBV30 and TRBJ1-1; no definite D call. The CDR3 loop spans 14 amino acids. Trimming took 0 bases from V and 0 from J, leaving 8 bases between them. In germline, CDR1 is GTSNPN, CDR2 SVGIG (reference sequence). CDR3 sequence: CAWSVTGLNTEAFF. The CDR3 DNA reads TGTGCCTGGAGTGTTACGGGGTTGAACACTGAAGCTTTCTTT. Based on the CDR3 plus reference TRBV30 and TRBJ1-1, the full variable domain is SQTIHQWPATLVQPVGSPLSLECTVEGTSNPNLYWYRQAAGRGLQLLFYSVGIGQISSEVPQNLSASRPQDRQFILSSKKLLLSDSGFYLCAWSVTGLNTEAFFGQGTRLTVV.

The V gene is TRBV6-5, the J gene TRBJ2-1; 7 bases line up with TRBD1. This CDR3 spans 14 amino acids. CDR1 is MNHEY and CDR2 is SVGAGI in the germline V gene. V lost 0 bases, J lost 10 bases, and 6 bases stayed unmatched. CDR3: CASSYSGTVGEQFF. CDR3 DNA sequence: TGTGCCAGCAGTTACTCCGGGACAGTAGGGGAGCAGTTCTTC.

This clone occurred a few times. The chain employs TRBV30 and TRBJ2-7; 7 nucleotides align to TRBD1. Trimming removed 4 bases from V and 6 bases from J; junction bases left unmatched: 18. The CDR3 is 16 residues long. Germline assignment: CDR1 GTSNPN and CDR2 SVGIG (reference sequence). CDR3 coding DNA: TGTGCCTGGACCAGAGACAGGGTTCCCCTATCTCCCGAGCAGTACTTC. It encodes CAWTRDRVPLSPEQYF. The complete variable domain, with remaining parts taken from reference TRBV30 and TRBJ2-7, reads SQTIHQWPATLVQPVGSPLSLECTVEGTSNPNLYWYRQAAGRGLQLLFYSVGIGQISSEVPQNLSASRPQDRQFILSSKKLLLSDSGFYLCAWTRDRVPLSPEQYFGPGTRLTVT.

CDR3 in DNA: TGTGCCATCTGTCCCGGACTAGCGGAAAGATACCAAGAGACCCAGTACTTC. Protein product: CAICPGLAERYQETQYF. The chain uses TRBV10-3 and TRBJ2-5; 10 nucleotides line up with TRBD2. Germline V gene data show CDR1 as ENHRY and CDR2 as SYGVKD. Trimming cost V 8 bases and J 0 bases; bases outside gene matches: 12. The CDR3 sequence is 17 residues long.

The V and J genes are TRBV28 and TRBJ2-7, with D tentatively TRBD1 (5 bases). CDR1 MDHEN and CDR2 SYDVKM come from the germline V gene. The CDR3 runs to 12 residues. The ends were cut back, 7 bases at V and 0 bases at J, with 7 bases in the middle. CDR3 nucleotide sequence: TGTGCCAGCACGACAGCCTCCTACGAGCAGTACTTC. Residues: CASTTASYEQYF.

The chain couples TRBV5-1 to TRBJ2-5; TRBD1 agrees at 7 bases. Germline V lookup: CDR1 SGHRS, CDR2 YFSETQ. The ends lost 6 bases at V and 3 bases at J; junction bases unmatched: 8. This CDR3 spans 14 amino acids. Written as DNA, the CDR3 is TGCGCCAGCAAGCCAGGGGGACCGAAAGAGACCCAGTACTTC. Amino acid sequence: CASKPGGPKETQYF.

The chain is built from TRBV5-6 and TRBJ2-1; D unresolved. The V end lost 1 base, the J end lost 6 bases, and 23 bases lay between the germline ends. The CDR3 has 18 residues. Germline values: CDR1 SGHDT, CDR2 YYEEEE. Here the CDR3 reads CASSLNSPRLVRRNEQFF. CDR3 coding DNA: TGTGCCAGCAGCTTGAATAGTCCGAGACTCGTCCGACGCAATGAGCAGTTCTTC.

The V gene is TRBV10-1, the J gene TRBJ2-2, with 10 bases that match TRBD2. Unmatched junction bases numbered 9, after V lost 5 bases and J lost 6 bases. The CDR3 consists of 16 residues. The germline gives CDR1 WNHNN, CDR2 SYGVQD (reference sequence). The CDR3: CASSSSGSPSAGELFF. CDR3 DNA: TGCGCCAGCAGTTCTAGCGGGAGCCCGTCTGCCGGGGAGCTGTTTTTT.

The chain uses TRBV5-5 and TRBJ1-4; no clear D. V lost 4 bases and J 0 bases, leaving 13 bases between the germline ends. From germline, CDR1 is SGHKS and CDR2 YYEKEE (reference sequence). This CDR3 has 16 amino acids. The CDR3 loop is CASSPTWSATNEKLFF. The CDR3 DNA sequence: TGTGCCAGCAGCCCCACTTGGTCTGCAACTAATGAAAAACTGTTTTTT.

CDR3 DNA sequence: TGTGCCAGCAGCTTGAGGTACACTGAAGCTTTCTTT. The encoded protein is CASSLRYTEAFF. The J gene is TRBJ1-1, the V gene TRBV13; the D is unclear. This CDR3 has 12 residues. Between the trimmed V and J ends, which lost 3 bases and 3 bases, there was a span of 5 bases. CDR1 PRHDT and CDR2 FYEKMQ come from the germline V gene (reference sequence).

The chain uses TRBV5-1 and TRBJ2-1; weak D call: TRBD2 (7 bases). This CDR3 contains 16 residues. V was clipped by 2 bases and J by 7 bases, with 19 bases between them. Germline V gene sequence: CDR1 SGHRS, CDR2 YFSETQ. This CDR3 reads CASSLGGVGALNEQFF. The DNA of the CDR3 is TGCGCCAGCAGCTTAGGGGGGGTTGGCGCTTTGAATGAGCAGTTCTTC.

The J gene is TRBJ2-3, the V gene TRBV13, with D unclear. The CDR3 totals 12 residues. The germline V and J ends were trimmed by 5 bases and 0 bases, with 3 bases remaining between them. CDR1 is PRHDT and CDR2 is FYEKMQ in the germline V gene (reference sequence). CDR3 amino acids: CASSLSTDTQYF. CDR3 DNA: TGTGCCAGCAGCCTCAGCACAGATACGCAGTATTTT.

This clone appeared a few times. The V and J genes are TRBV5-4 and TRBJ1-1, with 10 nucleotides matching TRBD1. The CDR3 runs to 14 residues. The V segment lost 3 bases and the J segment 5 bases; nucleotides outside the gene matches: 4. The germline V gene encodes CDR1 SGHNT and CDR2 YYREEE (reference sequence). The CDR3 is CASSSTGGWTEAFF. DNA for the CDR3: TGTGCCAGCAGCTCGACAGGGGGCTGGACTGAAGCTTTCTTT. The variable domain in full, completed from reference TRBV5-4 and TRBJ1-1, reads ETGVTQSPTHLIKTRGQQVTLRCSSQSGHNTVSWYQQALGQGPQFIFQYYREEENGRGNFPPRFSGLQFPNYSSELNVNALELDDSALYLCASSSTGGWTEAFFGQGTRLTVV.

The V call is TRBV5-4, the J call TRBJ1-1; D is undetermined. Trimming removed 0 bases at V and 1 base at J, with 7 bases between. Germline V CDR1 and CDR2: SGHNT, YYREEE (reference sequence). CDR3 length equals 14 residues. In DNA form, the CDR3 reads TGTGCCAGCAGCTTGGGGCGGTCGAACACTGAAGCTTTCTTT. Residues: CASSLGRSNTEAFF.

CDR3 sequence: CASSQVYWTQNTGELFF. For the CDR3, the DNA is TGTGCCAGCAGCCAAGTTTACTGGACACAGAACACCGGGGAGCTGTTTTTT. The rearrangement joins TRBV4-2 to TRBJ2-2, with TRBD1 as a possible D gene (5 bases). Germline CDR1 LGHNA, CDR2 YNFKEQ. V was pared by 1 base and J by 1 base, with 13 bases between. This CDR3 comprises 17 residues.

The chain has TRBV7-2 and TRBJ2-3, with 8 bases aligning to TRBD2. After removal of 3 bases from V and 7 bases from J, the junction contained 9 bases not matched to a gene. CDR3 length: 15 residues. CDR1 and CDR2 (germline): SGHTA, FQGNSA. The CDR3 reads CASSLGTGGVNTQYF. In DNA, the CDR3 is TGTGCCAGCAGCTTGGGAACGGGAGGGGTAAATACGCAGTATTTT.

The genes are TRBV10-3 and TRBJ2-3, with 10 bases identical to TRBD2. The germline CDR1 and CDR2 sequences are ENHRY and SYGVKD. This CDR3 comprises 16 residues. V was pared by 2 bases and J by 6 bases, with 8 bases of the junction left unmatched. The CDR3 is CAISEPKAGGPDTQYF. In DNA, the CDR3 is TGTGCCATCAGTGAGCCTAAAGCGGGAGGGCCGGATACGCAGTATTTT.

The chain recombines TRBV6-1 with TRBJ2-7; D is perhaps TRBD2 (5 bases). The CDR3 covers 11 residues. Germline V gives CDR1 MNHNS, CDR2 SASEGT. Trimming took off 6 bases at V and 6 bases at J, with 9 bases between the two ends. The CDR3: CASRRDFEQYF. Written as DNA, the CDR3 is TGTGCCAGCAGGAGGGATTTCGAGCAGTACTTC.

This clone appeared a few times. The chain is built from TRBV6-5 and TRBJ2-7, with D possibly matching TRBD2 (7 bases). Germline V gives CDR1 MNHEY, CDR2 SVGAGI. This CDR3 has 13 residues. V was shortened by 7 bases and J by 3 bases, with 13 bases between the two germline ends. CDR3 nucleotides: TGTGCCAGCATGGGGGGGCCAAACTACGAGCAGTACTTC. It yields the protein CASMGGPNYEQYF.

The chain has TRBV5-1 and TRBJ2-5, with 12 bases matching TRBD2. The germline CDR1 and CDR2 sequences are SGHRS and YFSETQ. This CDR3 spans 19 amino acids. Trimming took 0 bases from V and 4 from J; bases not matched to a gene: 13. This CDR3 reads CASSLGLGLAGSRTETQYF. CDR3 sequence (DNA): TGCGCCAGCAGCTTGGGACTCGGACTAGCGGGGAGCAGGACAGAGACCCAGTACTTC.

V is TRBV7-8 and J is TRBJ2-5; D is perhaps TRBD2 (5 bases). V dropped 2 bases and J dropped 1 base, with 14 bases sitting between them. CDR1 SGHVS and CDR2 FQNEAQ come from the germline V gene. CDR3 length: 16 amino acids. This chain's CDR3 is CASSLHLTRGQETQYF. The CDR3 nucleotides are TGTGCCAGCAGCTTACACCTTACTCGGGGCCAAGAGACCCAGTACTTC.

V usage is TRBV7-8 and J usage is TRBJ1-1; 8 nucleotides align to TRBD1. CDR1 and CDR2 (germline): SGHVS, FQNEAQ. This CDR3 has 12 residues. The junction had 8 bases not matched to a gene; V was cut back by 6 bases and J by 11 bases. CDR3 in amino acids: CASRPTGEAAFF. The CDR3 coding sequence is TGTGCCAGCAGGCCGACAGGGGAGGCGGCTTTCTTT.

The chain recombines TRBV6-5 with TRBJ1-3; TRBD1 matches at 7 bases. J gave up 4 bases and V 5 bases, and 5 bases lay outside the gene matches. Germline CDR1 and CDR2: MNHEY and SVGAGI. There are 14 residues in the CDR3. The CDR3 region has the DNA TGTGCCAGCAGTGAGGGACAGAAGGGAAACACCATATATTTT. This gives the protein CASSEGQKGNTIYF.

The chain employs TRBV7-3 and TRBJ2-1; 7 positions agree with TRBD2. This CDR3 is built from 18 residues. CDR1 SGHTA and CDR2 FQGTGA come from the germline V gene. Germline trimming cut 5 bases from V and 0 bases from J; bases unmatched to any gene: 13. The CDR3 reads CASSADPRRESSYNEQFF. CDR3 DNA sequence: TGTGCCAGCAGCGCCGACCCGAGGCGGGAGAGCTCCTACAATGAGCAGTTCTTC.

The V call is TRBV10-3, the J call TRBJ2-7; 9 bases fit TRBD1. The CDR3 spans 12 residues. The V gene's germline CDR1 is ENHRY and CDR2 SYGVKD. The V gene end was trimmed by 11 bases and the J gene end by 6 bases; junction bases not matched to a gene: 8. Written as DNA, the CDR3 is TGTGCCCTCCGGACAGGGGCGGGCGAGCAGTACTTC. Protein: CALRTGAGEQYF.